The 10 T cell receptor beta chains below come from one sample, sequenced in a study of blood T cell repertoires in COVID-19. TCRdb's table, derived via immunoSEQ multiplex PCR, lists solely in-frame clones and lacks some. The table records about 88,000 clones, approximately 88% of them present only once. Sequenced material: peripheral blood. Source of these receptors: a man older than 75 with acute or convalescent COVID-19.

In this sample, this clone turned up a few times. The chain employs TRBV2 and TRBJ2-3; 12 nucleotides agree with TRBD2. With 5 bases clipped from V and 1 base from J, the junction kept 4 bases outside the gene matches. Germline CDR1 reads SNHLY; CDR2 reads FYNNEI. The length of the CDR3 is 16 residues. As DNA, the CDR3 is TGTGCCAGCAGTCAAGGACTAGCGGGGCGCACAGATACGCAGTATTTT. It yields the protein CASSQGLAGRTDTQYF.

This chain connects TRBV19 to TRBJ1-4, with D hard to call. This CDR3 is 12 amino acids long. Trimming stripped 9 bases from V and 5 bases from J, with 10 bases between. The V gene's germline CDR1 is LNHDA and CDR2 SQIVND (reference sequence). CDR3 nucleotides: TGTGCCAGCCAGCGGGCCAATGAAAAACTGTTTTTT. Protein sequence: CASQRANEKLFF.

The chain carries TRBV18 and TRBJ2-7, with D tentatively TRBD2 (6 bases). The CDR3 is made up of 17 amino acids. V lost 1 base to trimming and J lost 0 bases, with 16 bases between them. Germline CDR1 KGHSH, CDR2 LQKENI. The CDR3 loop is CASSPLKSRLDSYEQYF. The CDR3 DNA reads TGTGCCAGCTCACCACTCAAAAGTCGACTAGACTCCTACGAGCAGTACTTC.

The chain employs TRBV7-2 and TRBJ2-1; TRBD2 matches at 13 bases. In germline, CDR1 is SGHTA, CDR2 FQGNSA. CDR3 length: 17 amino acids. J gave up 3 bases and V 7 bases, and 9 bases lay outside the gene matches. The CDR3 nucleotides read TGTGCCAGCACCCCCAGGACTAGCGGGAGACGCTACAATGAGCAGTTCTTC. Translation: CASTPRTSGRRYNEQFF.

This chain joins TRBV11-3 and TRBJ2-5, with TRBD1 identical over 9 bases. The CDR3 has 15 residues. The ends lost 6 bases at V and 4 bases at J; junction bases unmatched: 9. The germline V gene encodes CDR1 SGHNT and CDR2 YENEEA. The DNA of the CDR3 is TGTGCCAGCAGTCCAGCCGGGACAGGGCTAGAGACCCAGTACTTC. Protein: CASSPAGTGLETQYF.

This chain joins TRBV19 and TRBJ2-6, with D possibly TRBD1 on 5 matching bases. V lost 1 base and J lost 4, with 11 bases in between. The CDR3 is 16 residues long. The V gene's germline CDR1 is LNHDA and CDR2 SQIVND (reference sequence). The CDR3 spells CASSIGSAGGANVLTF. The CDR3 DNA is TGTGCCAGTAGTATAGGATCCGCAGGGGGGGCCAACGTCCTGACTTTC.

This chain joins TRBV2 and TRBJ2-2, with a tentative D call TRBD2 (6 bases). The CDR3 is made up of 15 amino acids. CDR1 and CDR2 (germline): SNHLY, FYNNEI. V shed 6 bases and J shed 1 base, with 12 bases lying between them. As DNA, the CDR3 is TGTGCCAGCAGCGCGGGACTTTTGAACACCGGGGAGCTGTTTTTT. This encodes CASSAGLLNTGELFF.

The rearrangement uses TRBV7-2 and TRBJ2-2, with 8 bases identical to TRBD1. Trimming cost V 5 bases and J 7 bases; bases outside gene matches: 9. In germline, CDR1 is SGHTA, CDR2 FQGNSA. The CDR3 is made up of 15 amino acids. The CDR3 nucleotides are TGTGCCAGCAGCCCGGCGCAGGGGGCGAGCGGGGAGCTGTTTTTT. Its protein product is CASSPAQGASGELFF.

The DNA of the CDR3 is TGTGCCAGCAGCTTAGGGGTGGAGGGTGTCTACGAGCAGTACTTC. Its translation: CASSLGVEGVYEQYF. The chain couples TRBV11-3 to TRBJ2-7; TRBD2 might be the D (6 bases). V was clipped by 1 base and J by 3 bases, with 13 bases between them. Germline values: CDR1 SGHNT, CDR2 YENEEA. The CDR3 consists of 15 residues.

V and J are TRBV27 and TRBJ2-1; 13 nucleotides line up with TRBD2. Germline assignment: CDR1 MNHEY and CDR2 SMNVEV (reference sequence). Trimming cost V 4 bases and J 4 bases; bases outside gene matches: 22. CDR3 length: 22 amino acids. The CDR3 DNA sequence: TGTGCCAGCAGTTCCCTGGGCGGGACTAGCGGGACTCCACGCGTTTCGTACAATGAGCAGTTCTTC. Translation: CASSSLGGTSGTPRVSYNEQFF.